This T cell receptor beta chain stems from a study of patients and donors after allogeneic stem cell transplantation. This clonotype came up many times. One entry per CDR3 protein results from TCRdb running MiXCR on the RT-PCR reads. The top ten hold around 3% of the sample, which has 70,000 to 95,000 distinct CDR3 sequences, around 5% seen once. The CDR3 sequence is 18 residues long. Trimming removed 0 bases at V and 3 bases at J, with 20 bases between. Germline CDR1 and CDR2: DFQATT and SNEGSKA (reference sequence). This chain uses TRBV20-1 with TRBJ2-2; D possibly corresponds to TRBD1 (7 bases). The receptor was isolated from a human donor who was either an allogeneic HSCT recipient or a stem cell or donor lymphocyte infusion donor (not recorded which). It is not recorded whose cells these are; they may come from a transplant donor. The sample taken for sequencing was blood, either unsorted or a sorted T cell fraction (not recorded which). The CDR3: CSARDEVWGRGDTGELFF. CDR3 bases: TGCAGTGCTAGAGATGAGGTCTGGGGCAGGGGGGACACCGGGGAGCTGTTTTTT.